Given below is one TCR beta chain in context. Antigen: not known. This entry is derived from a study of blood T cells in healthy people across ages. Notes on the study in general: The long-lived group displayed more naive CD4+ cells, plus higher diversity, than the aged donors did.

A second PCR, run for about 7 to 11 cycles, used a sample-barcoded 5' primer plus a J-beta primer mix. TCRdb recomputed calls from the 5' RACE reads with MiXCR, one row per CDR3 protein. Among approximately 2,000,000 distinct CDR3 sequences listed, about two fifths were seen once. Donors were healthy Caucasian individuals from Russia aged about 6 to 100. The sample, about 10 milliliters of peripheral blood, was drawn from each donor. V lost 7 bases, J lost 0 bases, and 20 bases stayed unmatched. This CDR3 is 21 amino acids long. J is TRBJ2-6 and V is TRBV12-3 or TRBV12-4; 8 nucleotides match TRBD1. This clonotype was sampled from a human donor in good health. The specimen was blood. CDR3 amino acids: CASTKTDRVRVGDSGANVLTF. CDR3 coding DNA: TGTGCCAGCACTAAAACGGACAGGGTAAGGGTAGGGGACTCTGGGGCCAACGTCCTGACTTTC.